This T cell receptor (beta chain) was sequenced during a study of T-cell memory formation after mild COVID-19. Overall study: Clusters of TCRs were largely donor specific.

This clonotype was seen a handful of times. What it binds is unknown. Each CDR3 protein is one row after TCRdb ran MiXCR on the 5' RACE reads. Here the sample spans 75,000 to 90,000 distinct CDR3 sequences, around 14% being singletons. Notes on the study in general: Prior to infection, memory already included some responding clones, suggesting cross-reactive memory joined.

This sequence originates from an adult woman who had mild COVID-19 (a few samples of this study predate the infection). Cell type and time point are not known. The sample taken for sequencing was PBMCs or a T cell subset sorted from them (not recorded which).

The CDR3 sequence is CASSVGPNSGNTIYF. For the CDR3, the DNA is TGTGCCAGCAGCGTAGGGCCGAACTCTGGAAACACCATATATTTT. The J gene is TRBJ1-3, the V gene TRBV9; D is unclear. This CDR3 region has 15 residues. The ends were cut back, 0 bases at V and 0 bases at J, with 7 bases in the middle. From germline, CDR1 is SGDLS and CDR2 YYNGEE.